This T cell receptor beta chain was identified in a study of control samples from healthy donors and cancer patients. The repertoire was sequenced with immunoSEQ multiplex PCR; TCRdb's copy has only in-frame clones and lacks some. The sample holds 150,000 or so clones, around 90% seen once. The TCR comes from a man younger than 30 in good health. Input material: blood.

The CDR3 region has the DNA TGTGCCAGCAGCTGGGGGACAGGGGGCGCGGAGCAGTTCTTC. The encoded protein is CASSWGTGGAEQFF. This chain connects TRBV11-1 to TRBJ2-1, with TRBD1 matching over 12 bases. The germline gives CDR1 SGHAT, CDR2 FQDESV (reference sequence). The CDR3 loop spans 14 amino acids. Unmatched junction bases numbered 5, after V lost 4 bases and J lost 10 bases.